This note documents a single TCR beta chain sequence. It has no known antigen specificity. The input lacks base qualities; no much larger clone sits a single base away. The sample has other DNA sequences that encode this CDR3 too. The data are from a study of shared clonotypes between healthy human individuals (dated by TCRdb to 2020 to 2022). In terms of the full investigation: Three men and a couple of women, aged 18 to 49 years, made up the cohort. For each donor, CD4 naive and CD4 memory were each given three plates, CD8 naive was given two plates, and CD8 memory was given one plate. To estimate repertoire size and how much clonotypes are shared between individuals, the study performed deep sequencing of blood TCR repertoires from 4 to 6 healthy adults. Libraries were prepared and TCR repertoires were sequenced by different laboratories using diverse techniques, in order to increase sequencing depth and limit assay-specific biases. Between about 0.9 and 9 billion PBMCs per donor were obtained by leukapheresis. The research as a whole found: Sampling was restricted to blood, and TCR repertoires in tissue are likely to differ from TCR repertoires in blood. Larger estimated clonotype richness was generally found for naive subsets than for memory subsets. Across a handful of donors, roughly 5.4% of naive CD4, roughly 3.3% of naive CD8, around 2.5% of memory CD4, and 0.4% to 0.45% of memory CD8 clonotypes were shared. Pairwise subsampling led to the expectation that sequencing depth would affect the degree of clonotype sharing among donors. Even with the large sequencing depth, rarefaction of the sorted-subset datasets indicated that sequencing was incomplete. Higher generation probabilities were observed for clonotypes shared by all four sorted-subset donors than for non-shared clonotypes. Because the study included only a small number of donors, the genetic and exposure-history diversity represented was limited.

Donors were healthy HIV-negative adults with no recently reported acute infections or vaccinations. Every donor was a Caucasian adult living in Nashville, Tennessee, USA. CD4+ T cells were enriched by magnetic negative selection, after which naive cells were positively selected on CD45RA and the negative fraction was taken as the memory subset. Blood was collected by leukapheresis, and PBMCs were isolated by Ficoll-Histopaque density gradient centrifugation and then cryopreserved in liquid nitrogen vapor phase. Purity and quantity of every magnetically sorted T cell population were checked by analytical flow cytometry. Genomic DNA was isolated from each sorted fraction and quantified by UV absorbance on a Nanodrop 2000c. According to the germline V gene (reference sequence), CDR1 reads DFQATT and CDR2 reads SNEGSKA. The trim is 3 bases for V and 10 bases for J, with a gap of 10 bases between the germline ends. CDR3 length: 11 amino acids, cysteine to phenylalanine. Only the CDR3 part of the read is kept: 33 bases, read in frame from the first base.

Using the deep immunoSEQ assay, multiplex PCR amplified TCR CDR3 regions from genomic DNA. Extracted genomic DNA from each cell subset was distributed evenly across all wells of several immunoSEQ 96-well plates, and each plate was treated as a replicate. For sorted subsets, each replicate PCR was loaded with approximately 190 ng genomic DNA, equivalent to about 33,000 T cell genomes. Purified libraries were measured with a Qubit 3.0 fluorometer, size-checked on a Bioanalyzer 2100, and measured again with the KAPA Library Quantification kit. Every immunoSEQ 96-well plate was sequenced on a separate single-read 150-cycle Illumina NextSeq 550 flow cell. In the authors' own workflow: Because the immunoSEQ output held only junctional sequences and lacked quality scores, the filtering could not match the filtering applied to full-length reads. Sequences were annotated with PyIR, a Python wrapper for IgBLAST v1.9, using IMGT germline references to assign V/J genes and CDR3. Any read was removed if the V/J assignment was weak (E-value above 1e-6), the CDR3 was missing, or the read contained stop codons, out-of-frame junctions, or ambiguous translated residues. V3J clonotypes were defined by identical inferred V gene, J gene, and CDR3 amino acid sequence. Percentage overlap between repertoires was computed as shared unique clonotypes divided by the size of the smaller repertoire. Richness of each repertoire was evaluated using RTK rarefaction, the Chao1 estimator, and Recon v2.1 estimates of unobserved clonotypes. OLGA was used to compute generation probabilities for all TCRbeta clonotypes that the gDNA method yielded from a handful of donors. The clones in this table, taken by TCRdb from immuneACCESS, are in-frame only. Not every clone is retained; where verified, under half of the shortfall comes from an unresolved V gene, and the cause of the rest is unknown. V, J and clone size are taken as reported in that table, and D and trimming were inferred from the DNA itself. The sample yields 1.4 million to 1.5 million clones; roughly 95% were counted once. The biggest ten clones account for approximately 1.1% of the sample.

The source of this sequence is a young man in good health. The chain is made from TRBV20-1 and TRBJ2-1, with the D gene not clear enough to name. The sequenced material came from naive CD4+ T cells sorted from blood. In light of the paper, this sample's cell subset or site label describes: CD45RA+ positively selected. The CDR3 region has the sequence CSASFYNEQFF. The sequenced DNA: TGCAGTGCTAGTTTCTATAACGAGCAGTTCTTC.